A selection of T cell receptor beta chains follows, all from one sample in a study of blood T cell repertoires in COVID-19. The table came from immunoSEQ multiplex PCR; TCRdb's copy has only in-frame clones and leaves some out. The table lists about 59,000 clones, less than 90% of them singletons. The sample consisted of peripheral blood. These receptors were obtained from a man older than 75 in a cohort sampled during active COVID-19. Each CDR3 is given with its conserved first and last residue. A D gene is named only where the DNA matches it firmly. Not all rows give a size; the values are once, few, many and, for expanded clones, a class.

TGTGCCAGCAGCAAGACCGGACAGAGTAATTCACCCCTCCACTTT	CASSKTGQSNSPLHF	TRBJ1-6	.	TRBV5-4	.	15
TGTGCCAGCATGCAGGGTGAAAATGAAAAACTGTTTTTT	CASMQGENEKLFF	TRBJ1-4	few	TRBV2	.	13
TGTGCCAGTAGTATGGGAGGAGGCTCCTATAATTCACCCCTCCACTTT	CASSMGGGSYNSPLHF	TRBJ1-6	.	TRBV19	.	16
TGTGCCAGCCGAGCGCCCTCGAACACCGGGGAGCTGTTTTTT	CASRAPSNTGELFF	TRBJ2-2	.	TRBV11-2	.	14
TGTGCCAGCAGCTTAGCCGGGGACTCCTACAATGAGCAGTTCTTC	CASSLAGDSYNEQFF	TRBJ2-1	.	TRBV7-9	.	15
TGTGCCAGCTCACCGGACAGGGAGACTTATAATTCACCCCTCCACTTT	CASSPDRETYNSPLHF	TRBJ1-6	.	TRBV18	TRBD1	16
TGTGCCAGCAGTGAATCGGACGTGAGACAGGGTGGGATCACCCTCCACTTT	CASSESDVRQGGITLHF	TRBJ1-6	once	TRBV6-1	TRBD1	17
TGTGCCAGCAGCGTACCGGGACAGGGAGATAAGGGGGGCTACACCTTC	CASSVPGQGDKGGYTF	TRBJ1-2	.	TRBV5-4	TRBD1	16
TGTGCCAGCAGTTTATTACAGGGGGGACGTAATTCACCCCTCCACTTT	CASSLLQGGRNSPLHF	TRBJ1-6	.	TRBV27	TRBD1	16
TGTGCCAGCAGCCCTAGACAGGGACTCGACACCGGGGAGCTGTTTTTT	CASSPRQGLDTGELFF	TRBJ2-2	once	TRBV9	.	16
TGTGCCAGCTCAACCGGACAGGGGGGAGGCGAGCAGTACTTC	CASSTGQGGGEQYF	TRBJ2-7	.	TRBV18	TRBD1	14
TGCGCCAGCAGCCAGAGCAGGGGACCTGGAAACATTCAGTACTTC	CASSQSRGPGNIQYF	TRBJ2-4	once	TRBV4-3	.	15
TGTGCCAGCAGCCGGGGACAGAATGGCTACACCTTC	CASSRGQNGYTF	TRBJ1-2	.	TRBV6-2/TRBV6-3	TRBD1	12
TGTGCCAGCAGCGTGGACTTGAGCTCCTACAATGAGCAGTTCTTC	CASSVDLSSYNEQFF	TRBJ2-1	once	TRBV9	.	15
TGTGCCTGTACAGGGTCGGGGACTGAAGCTTTCTTT	CACTGSGTEAFF	TRBJ1-1	.	TRBV30	.	12
TGCGCCAGCAGCTCTCTCCTCGGGACAGGGACCAATGAGCAGTTCTTC	CASSSLLGTGTNEQFF	TRBJ2-1	.	TRBV5-1	TRBD1	16
TGTGCCAGCTCACCCCCCATGGGAGGGGCGTTATCGAACACTGAAGCTTTCTTT	CASSPPMGGALSNTEAFF	TRBJ1-1	.	TRBV18	.	18
TGTGCCAGCAGTTTTGGGCCGGTAACTGAAGCTTTCTTT	CASSFGPVTEAFF	TRBJ1-1	.	TRBV28	.	13
TGTGCCAGTAGTCGACAGGGCGATGGCTACACCTTC	CASSRQGDGYTF	TRBJ1-2	.	TRBV19	TRBD1	12
TGTGCCAGCTCACCTTCTCAGGGAGGGGAGACCCAGTACTTC	CASSPSQGGETQYF	TRBJ2-5	.	TRBV18	TRBD2	14